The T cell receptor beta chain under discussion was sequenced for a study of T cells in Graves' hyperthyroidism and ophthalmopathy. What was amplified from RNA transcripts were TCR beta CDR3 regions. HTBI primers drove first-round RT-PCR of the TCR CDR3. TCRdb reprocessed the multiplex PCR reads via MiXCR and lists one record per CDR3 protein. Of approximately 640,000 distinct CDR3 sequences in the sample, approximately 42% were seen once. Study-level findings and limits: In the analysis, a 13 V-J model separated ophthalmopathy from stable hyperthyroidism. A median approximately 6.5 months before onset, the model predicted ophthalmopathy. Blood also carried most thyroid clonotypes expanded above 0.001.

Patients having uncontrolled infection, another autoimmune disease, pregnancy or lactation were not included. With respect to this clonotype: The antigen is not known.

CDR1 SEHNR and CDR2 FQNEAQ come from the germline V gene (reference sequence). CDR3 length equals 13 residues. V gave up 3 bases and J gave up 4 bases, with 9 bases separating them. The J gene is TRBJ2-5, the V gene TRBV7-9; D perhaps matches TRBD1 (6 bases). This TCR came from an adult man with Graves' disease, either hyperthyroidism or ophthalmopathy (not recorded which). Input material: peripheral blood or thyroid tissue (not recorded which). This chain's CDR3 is CASSFRDIETQYF. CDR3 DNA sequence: TGTGCCAGCAGCTTCCGGGACATAGAGACCCAGTACTTC.